The present TCR beta chain was sequenced within a study of beta chain features in type 1 diabetes. What was sequenced were expressed TCRB transcripts, since all of the isolated RNA had been reverse transcribed. The assay was immunoSEQ multiplex PCR, and TCRdb's table has in-frame clones only and misses some. The sample has over 700,000 clones; about 17% are singletons. Of note for this clone: The antigen is undetermined.

The study's findings and limits: VDJ junctions sequenced from type 1 diabetes patients showed fewer insertions and more deletions.

Sequenced sample: naive CD4+ T cells from blood. The TCR was taken from a woman between 18 and 30 years old in good health.

The CDR3 DNA reads as TGTGCCAGCATCGACAGAGCTCGCTACGAGCAGTACTTC. Amino acids: CASIDRARYEQYF. The J gene is TRBJ2-7, the V gene TRBV28; the D gene is possibly TRBD1 (5 bases). V lost 7 bases and J 3 bases, leaving 13 bases between the germline ends. CDR1 and CDR2 (germline): MDHEN, SYDVKM. The CDR3 sequence is 13 residues long. Full variable domain (remainder filled in from reference TRBV28 and TRBJ2-7): DVKVTQSSRYLVKRTGEKVFLECVQDMDHENMFWYRQDPGLGLRLIYFSYDVKMKEKGDIPEGYSVSREKKERFSLILESASTNQTSMYLCASIDRARYEQYFGPGTRLTVT.